The clone carrying this TCR beta chain has just a few counts. Its antigen is unidentified. This record comes from a study of response to subunit inactivated influenza vaccine. Points from the study as a whole: It was suggested by the authors that few new T cells are recruited by each seasonal influenza vaccination.

MiXCR, applied by TCRdb to the RT-PCR reads, yields one record per CDR3 protein. This sample has hundreds of thousands of distinct CDR3 sequences, with approximately 14% found just once. The sequence was collected from a man over 45 who received an inactivated influenza vaccine. This specimen was PBMCs from blood, taken 14 to 15 days before vaccination.

Here the CDR3 reads CASSQGLAGVREQYF. Written as DNA, the CDR3 is TGTGCCAGCAGTCAGGGACTAGCGGGGGTAAGGGAGCAGTACTTC. The rearrangement uses TRBV27 and TRBJ2-7; 14 nucleotides line up with TRBD2. The V and J ends lost 5 bases and 7 bases, in that order; junction bases with no gene match: 7. There are 15 residues in the CDR3. CDR1 is MNHEY and CDR2 is SMNVEV in the germline V gene (reference sequence).